This record concerns one T cell receptor (beta chain) sequence. What it binds is not known. These data come from a study of cytomegalovirus exposure and HLA in healthy donors. Study observations and caveats: Several V segments, TRBV6-2 and TRBV6-3 among them, could not be told apart and were dropped. Productive status was seen about 90% or about 30% of the time for most TCR beta V segments in an earlier analysis.

CDR1 is SGHTA and CDR2 is FQGTGA in the germline V gene. This CDR3 has 16 residues. Trimming cost V 6 bases and J 1 base; bases outside gene matches: 6. 13 Jbeta primers and 60 Vbeta primers were used for the PCR. Assay: immunoSEQ multiplex PCR; the TCRdb copy retains only in-frame clones and omits some. The sample includes about 52,000 clones, around 50% of them seen just once. The sequencing input was PBMCs. The gene calls are TRBV7-3 and TRBJ2-1; 10 bases agree with TRBD2. This clonotype originated in a human donor in good health. The CDR3 nucleotides read TGTGCCAGCAGTCCAACTAGCGGGGCGTCCTACAATGAGCAGTTCTTC. As protein: CASSPTSGASYNEQFF.